Sequencing of this T cell receptor (beta chain) was carried out in a study of STAT5B mutations in CD4+ large granular lymphocyte leukemia. Turning to the study itself: Among healthy controls, a particular HLA allele went with more CDR3 'QG' motifs. Findings and caveats of the study: CD4-sorted patient repertoires seemed more clonal than healthy CD4+ repertoires. Top patient clones used TRBV06 genes more often: 8/27 versus 2/35 in controls.

This clone turned up a few times. Its antigen is not known. V was trimmed by 5 bases and J by 5 bases, leaving 12 bases between them. The CDR3 length is 13 residues. Germline V gives CDR1 MNHEY, CDR2 SVGAGI. Clones were sequenced by immunoSEQ multiplex PCR, and TCRdb holds only the in-frame ones, with some missing. The sample has about 30,000 clones; roughly three quarters are singletons. Control samples were healthy donors' buffy coats. This sequence joins TRBV6-5 and TRBJ1-2; D perhaps matches TRBD1 (5 bases). The receptor's source is a human donor in good health. The sequenced material came from CD4+ T cells from blood buffy coats. This chain's CDR3 is CASSLNPGYGYTF. The CDR3 bases are TGTGCCAGCAGTCTAAATCCAGGGTATGGCTACACCTTC.